Each of the 8 T cell receptor beta chains below was sequenced from the same sample in a study of T cells in Graves' hyperthyroidism and ophthalmopathy. What was amplified from RNA transcripts were TCR beta CDR3 regions. The HTBI primer set was used in a first-round RT-PCR of the TCR CDR3. TCRdb re-derived calls from the multiplex PCR reads in MiXCR, one entry per CDR3 protein. The sample holds approximately 400,000 distinct CDR3 sequences, about a fifth seen once. Source material: blood. The receptor set was obtained from a woman between 18 and 29 years old with Graves' hyperthyroidism.

This clonotype was counted at least ten times. The chain uses TRBV28 and TRBJ1-5, with D perhaps TRBD1 (6 bases). Germline V CDR1 and CDR2: MDHEN, SYDVKM. The CDR3 spans 16 residues. V gave up 6 bases and J gave up 5 bases, with 20 bases separating them. The CDR3 coding sequence is TGTGCCAGCAGCACATCACAGGGCAGAGGGTATCAGCCCCAGCATTTT. This translates into CASSTSQGRGYQPQHF.

This clonotype was detected many times. V usage is TRBV7-2 and J usage is TRBJ2-7; D is perhaps TRBD1 (5 bases). V was clipped by 5 bases and J by 2 bases, with 10 bases between them. The CDR3 is made up of 13 amino acids. Germline V gene sequence: CDR1 SGHTA, CDR2 FQGNSA. For the CDR3, the DNA is TGTGCCAGCAGCCGACAGAGTGCCTACGAGCAGTACTTC. This sequence encodes CASSRQSAYEQYF.

This chain joins TRBV12-3 or TRBV12-4 and TRBJ1-2; 8 nucleotides align to TRBD1. The CDR3 consists of 14 residues. Losses at the gene ends were 5 bases for V and 7 bases for J; bases not matched to a gene: 9. CDR3 bases: TGTGCCAGCAGTGGACGACAGGGGACGGTTGGCTACACCTTC. Translation gives CASSGRQGTVGYTF.

At least ten counts were recorded for this clonotype. The genes are TRBV12-3 or TRBV12-4 and TRBJ1-1; D perhaps matches TRBD1 (5 bases). Trimming took 6 bases from V and 4 from J, leaving 15 bases between them. CDR3 length: 14 residues. The chain's CDR3 is CASRPRRGPTEAFF. As DNA, the CDR3 is TGTGCCAGCAGACCACGGAGGGGACCCACTGAAGCTTTCTTT.

This clonotype was counted ten times or more. The chain recombines TRBV6-1 with TRBJ1-5; D is unresolved. CDR3 length: 12 residues. Trimming cost V 6 bases and J 3 bases, with 6 bases left between them. Per germline, CDR1 MNHNS and CDR2 SASEGT. The CDR3 sequence: CASRGPNQPQHF. CDR3 in DNA: TGTGCCAGCAGGGGTCCCAATCAGCCCCAGCATTTT.

In this sample, this clonotype turned up many times. The rearrangement joins TRBV28 to TRBJ2-5; maybe TRBD2 (6 bases). This CDR3 spans 13 amino acids. Germline V lookup: CDR1 MDHEN, CDR2 SYDVKM. Trimming cost V 5 bases and J 9 bases, with 16 bases left between them. CDR3 in amino acids: CASSQGTRPAQYF. Here the CDR3 DNA reads TGTGCCAGCAGTCAAGGGACTCGCCCGGCCCAGTACTTC.

The V and J genes are TRBV5-8 and TRBJ2-2, with D possibly called TRBD1 or TRBD2 (5 bases each). The CDR3 spans 15 residues. V lost 3 bases, J lost 3 bases, and 12 bases lay in between. Germline V gives CDR1 SGHTS, CDR2 YDEGEE. CDR3: CASSSGTLYTGELFF. CDR3 DNA: TGTGCCAGCAGCTCCGGGACCCTTTACACCGGGGAGCTGTTTTTT.

This clonotype has at least ten counts. V and J are TRBV7-8 and TRBJ2-5; either TRBD1 or TRBD2 may fit D (6 bases each). V was shortened by 3 bases and J by 4 bases, with 12 bases between the two germline ends. Germline loops: CDR1 SGHVS, CDR2 FQNEAQ. This CDR3 has 14 residues. CDR3 nucleotides: TGTGCCAGCAGCTTTTGGGGGGCGGGAGAGACCCAGTACTTC. It is translated as CASSFWGAGETQYF.